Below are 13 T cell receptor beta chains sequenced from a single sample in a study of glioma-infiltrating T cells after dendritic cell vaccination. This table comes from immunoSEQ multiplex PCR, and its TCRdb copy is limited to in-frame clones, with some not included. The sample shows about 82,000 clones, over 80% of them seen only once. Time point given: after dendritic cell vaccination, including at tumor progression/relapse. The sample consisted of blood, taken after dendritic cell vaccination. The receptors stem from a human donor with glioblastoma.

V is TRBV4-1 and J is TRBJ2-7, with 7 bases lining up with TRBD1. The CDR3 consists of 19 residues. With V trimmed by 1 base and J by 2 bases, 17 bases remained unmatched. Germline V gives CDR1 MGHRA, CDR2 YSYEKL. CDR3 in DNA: TGCGCCAGCAGCCAAGTAGGACCGCCGTTGGACAGGAAGACCTACGAGCAGTACTTC. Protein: CASSQVGPPLDRKTYEQYF.

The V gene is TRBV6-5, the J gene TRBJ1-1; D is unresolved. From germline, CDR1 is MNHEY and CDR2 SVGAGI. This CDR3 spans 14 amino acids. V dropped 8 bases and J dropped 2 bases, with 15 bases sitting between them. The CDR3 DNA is TGTGCCAGCGAACCCCCGGGAACAAACACTGAAGCTTTCTTT. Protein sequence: CASEPPGTNTEAFF.

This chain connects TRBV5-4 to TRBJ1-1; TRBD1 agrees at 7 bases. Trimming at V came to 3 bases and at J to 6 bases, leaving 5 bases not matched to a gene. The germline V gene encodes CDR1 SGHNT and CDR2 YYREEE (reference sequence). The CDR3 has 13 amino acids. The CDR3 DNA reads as TGTGCCAGCAGCTCCAACAGGGGCTCTGAAGCTTTCTTT. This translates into CASSSNRGSEAFF.

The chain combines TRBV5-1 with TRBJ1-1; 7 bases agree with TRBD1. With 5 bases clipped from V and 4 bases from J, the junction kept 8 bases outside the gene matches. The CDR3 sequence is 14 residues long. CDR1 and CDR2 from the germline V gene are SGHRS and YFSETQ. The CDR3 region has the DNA TGCGCCAGCAGGTTAGGGGGCTTTATCACTGAAGCTTTCTTT. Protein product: CASRLGGFITEAFF.

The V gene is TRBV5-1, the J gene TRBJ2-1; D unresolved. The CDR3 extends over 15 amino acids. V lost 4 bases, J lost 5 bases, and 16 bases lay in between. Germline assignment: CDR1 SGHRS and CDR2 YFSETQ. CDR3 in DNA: TGCGCCAGCAGCCCAGACACCCAAGCCCACAATGAGCAGTTCTTC. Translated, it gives CASSPDTQAHNEQFF.

Here the CDR3 reads CATSRGRPYEQYF. The CDR3 region has the DNA TGTGCCACCAGCAGAGGGAGGCCCTACGAGCAGTACTTC. This rearrangement joins TRBV15 to TRBJ2-7; TRBD2 is a possible D gene (5 bases). The V gene's germline CDR1 is LNHNV and CDR2 YYDKDF (reference sequence). The CDR3 covers 13 residues. V gave up 1 base and J gave up 2 bases, with 6 bases separating them.

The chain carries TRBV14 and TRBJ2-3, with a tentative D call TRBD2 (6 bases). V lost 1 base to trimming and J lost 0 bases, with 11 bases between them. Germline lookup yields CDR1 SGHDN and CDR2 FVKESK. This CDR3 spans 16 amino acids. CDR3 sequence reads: CASSQAAGRSTDTQYF. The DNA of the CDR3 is TGTGCCAGCAGCCAAGCCGCGGGGAGAAGCACAGATACGCAGTATTTT.

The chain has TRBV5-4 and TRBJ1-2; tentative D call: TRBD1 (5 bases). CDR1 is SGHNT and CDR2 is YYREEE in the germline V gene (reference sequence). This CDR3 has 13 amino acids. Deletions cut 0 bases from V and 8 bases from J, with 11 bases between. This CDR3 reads CASSLDQGGGYTF. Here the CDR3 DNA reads TGTGCCAGCAGCTTGGACCAGGGAGGGGGCTACACCTTC.

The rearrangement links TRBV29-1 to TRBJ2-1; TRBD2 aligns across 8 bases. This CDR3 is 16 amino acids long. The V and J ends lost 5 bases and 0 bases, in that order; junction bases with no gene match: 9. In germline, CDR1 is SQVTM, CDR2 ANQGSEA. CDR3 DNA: TGCAGCGTTCCCGGGGGGGGGCAGAGCTCCTACAATGAGCAGTTCTTC. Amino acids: CSVPGGGQSSYNEQFF.

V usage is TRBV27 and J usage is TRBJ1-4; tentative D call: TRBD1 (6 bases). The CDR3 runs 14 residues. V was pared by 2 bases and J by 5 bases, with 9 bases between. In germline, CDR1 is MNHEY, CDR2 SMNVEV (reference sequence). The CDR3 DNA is TGTGCCAGCAGTTTACAGGGGATAAATGAAAAACTGTTTTTT. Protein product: CASSLQGINEKLFF.

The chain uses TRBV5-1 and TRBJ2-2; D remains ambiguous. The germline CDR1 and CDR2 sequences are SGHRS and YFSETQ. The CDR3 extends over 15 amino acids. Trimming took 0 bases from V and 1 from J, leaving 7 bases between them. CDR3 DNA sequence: TGCGCCAGCAGCTTGGCGGTGCAGAACACCGGGGAGCTGTTTTTT. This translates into CASSLAVQNTGELFF.

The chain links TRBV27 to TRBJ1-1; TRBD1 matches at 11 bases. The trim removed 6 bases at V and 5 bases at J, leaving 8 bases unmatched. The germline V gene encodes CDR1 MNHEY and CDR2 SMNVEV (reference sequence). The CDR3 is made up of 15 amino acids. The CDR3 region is CASRYLGQGGTEAFF. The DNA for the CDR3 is TGTGCCAGCAGATACCTGGGACAGGGGGGAACTGAAGCTTTCTTT.

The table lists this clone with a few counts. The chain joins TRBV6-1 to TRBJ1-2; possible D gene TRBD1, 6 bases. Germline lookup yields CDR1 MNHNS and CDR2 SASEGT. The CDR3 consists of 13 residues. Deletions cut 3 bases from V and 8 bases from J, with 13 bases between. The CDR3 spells CASSDGQQLGYTF. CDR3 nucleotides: TGTGCCAGCAGTGATGGACAGCAGCTCGGCTACACCTTC.